This is a list of T cell receptor beta chains from one sample in a study of OX40 agonist ivuxolimab in advanced cancers. Some clones are missing from TCRdb's copy, which holds only in-frame ones; the method was immunoSEQ multiplex PCR. The table shows fewer than 70,000 clones, with around 86% occurring only once. The sequences come from CD4+ or CD8+ T cells sorted from blood, collected in a trial of the OX40 agonist ivuxolimab. All receptors come from an adult with an advanced solid tumor such as melanoma, head and neck, liver or kidney cancer. Both conserved end residues are part of each CDR3. The order of the fields is V gene, J gene, D gene, clone size, CDR3 protein, CDR3 DNA. D genes are given only for firm matches. Clone size is not always given. Where it is, it says once, few, many or a class for expanded clones.

TRBV25-1	TRBJ2-1	.	.	CASSESQNEQFF	TGTGCCAGCAGTGAATCTCAGAATGAGCAGTTCTTC
TRBV7-9	TRBJ2-3	.	few	CASSLQTDTQYF	TGTGCCAGCAGCTTACAGACAGATACGCAGTATTTT
TRBV18	TRBJ1-2	TRBD1	.	CASSPQQTETGSDGYTF	TGTGCCAGCTCACCACAACAAACCGAGACAGGGTCGGATGGCTACACCTTC
TRBV12-5	TRBJ2-7	.	.	CASGFWGVRTYEQYF	TGTGCTAGTGGTTTCTGGGGGGTACGGACCTACGAGCAGTACTTC
TRBV5-1	TRBJ1-1	TRBD1	.	CASSLDRGYTEAFF	TGCGCCAGCAGCTTGGACAGGGGCTACACTGAAGCTTTCTTT
TRBV2	TRBJ2-5	.	.	CASSENRDQETQYF	TGTGCCAGCAGTGAAAACCGGGACCAAGAGACCCAGTACTTC
TRBV7-8	TRBJ1-2	.	.	CASSLIGRGWGYTF	TGTGCCAGCAGCCTCATCGGGCGCGGCTGGGGCTACACCTTC
TRBV4-2	TRBJ1-1	.	.	CASSQGAREGAEAFF	TGTGCCAGCAGCCAAGGAGCCAGGGAAGGCGCTGAAGCTTTCTTT
TRBV7-7	TRBJ1-1	.	.	CASSLHPNTEAFF	TGTGCTAGCAGCTTACACCCCAACACTGAAGCTTTCTTT
TRBV6-6	TRBJ2-1	.	.	CASSRGENEQFF	TGTGCCAGCAGCCGCGGGGAAAATGAGCAGTTCTTC
TRBV19	TRBJ1-4	.	.	CASTWGTDADEKLFF	TGTGCCAGTACATGGGGAACAGACGCCGATGAAAAACTGTTTTTT
TRBV7-9	TRBJ2-5	.	.	CASSFLEGGSETQYF	TGTGCCAGCAGCTTCTTGGAGGGGGGTTCGGAGACCCAGTACTTC
TRBV2	TRBJ2-7	.	.	CASSSGTGTYEQYF	TGTGCCAGCAGTTCCGGGACGGGCACCTACGAGCAGTACTTC
TRBV28	TRBJ2-4	.	.	CASSWGTVNIQYF	TGTGCCAGTAGTTGGGGGACCGTAAACATTCAGTACTTC
TRBV27	TRBJ1-4	.	.	CASSSLGLNEKLFF	TGTGCCAGCAGTTCCCTAGGACTGAATGAAAAACTGTTTTTT
TRBV11-2	TRBJ1-2	TRBD1	.	CASSLGGRGRGYTF	TGTGCCAGCAGCTTAGGGGGCAGGGGGCGCGGCTACACCTTC
TRBV19	TRBJ2-5	.	.	CASKSNGETQYF	TGTGCCAGTAAGAGTAATGGAGAGACCCAGTACTTC
TRBV5-6	TRBJ2-7	.	.	CASSLGWTNYEQYF	TGTGCCAGCAGCTTGGGCTGGACTAACTACGAGCAGTACTTC
TRBV19	TRBJ2-7	.	.	CASSIMWGPHREQYF	TGTGCCAGTAGTATTATGTGGGGGCCACACAGGGAGCAGTACTTC
TRBV19	TRBJ2-3	TRBD2	.	CASSIEAGGPRDTQYF	TGTGCCAGTAGTATAGAGGCGGGGGGGCCTAGAGATACGCAGTATTTT
TRBV2	TRBJ2-7	TRBD2	.	CASSESGLAGDEQYF	TGTGCCAGCAGTGAATCGGGACTAGCGGGGGACGAGCAGTACTTC
TRBV15	TRBJ2-3	.	.	CATSRDEQATDTQYF	TGTGCCACCAGCAGAGATGAACAGGCCACAGATACGCAGTATTTT
TRBV15	TRBJ1-2	TRBD1	.	CATSARTGSGYTF	TGTGCCACCAGCGCTCGGACAGGGTCCGGCTACACCTTC
TRBV4-3	TRBJ2-1	TRBD1	.	CASSQADRSAYNEQFF	TGCGCCAGCAGCCAAGCGGACAGGTCCGCCTACAATGAGCAGTTCTTC
TRBV6-5	TRBJ2-1	.	once	CASKDLDYNEQFF	TGTGCCAGCAAGGACTTGGATTACAATGAGCAGTTCTTC
TRBV7-3	TRBJ1-2	.	.	CASSPQQGNGYTF	TGTGCCAGCAGCCCTCAACAGGGTAATGGCTACACCTTC
TRBV5-6	TRBJ2-5	TRBD1	.	CASSFAGTAQETQYF	TGTGCCAGCAGCTTTGCCGGGACAGCTCAAGAGACCCAGTACTTC
TRBV6-5	TRBJ1-1	.	.	CASSYSRGTEAFF	TGTGCCAGCAGTTACTCTCGCGGGACTGAAGCTTTCTTT
TRBV4-3	TRBJ1-2	TRBD1	once	CASSQDETGGAYGYTF	TGCGCCAGCAGCCAAGATGAAACAGGGGGTGCCTATGGCTACACCTTC
TRBV19	TRBJ2-1	TRBD1	.	CASSPETGNKNEQFF	TGTGCCAGTAGTCCGGAGACAGGGAACAAGAATGAGCAGTTCTTC
TRBV11-3	TRBJ1-5	.	.	CASSLDGVSDQPQHF	TGTGCCAGCAGCTTAGACGGGGTGTCGGATCAGCCCCAGCATTTT
TRBV5-1	TRBJ1-2	.	.	CASSLDGSYGYTF	TGCGCCAGCAGCTTGGATGGGAGCTATGGCTACACCTTC
TRBV18	TRBJ1-2	.	.	CASSPPDAGYTF	TGTGCCAGCTCACCACCGGATGCTGGCTACACCTTC
TRBV9	TRBJ2-2	TRBD1	.	CASSDSYYIMGQLKNTGELFF	TGTGCCAGCAGCGATTCATATTACATTATGGGACAGCTGAAGAACACCGGGGAGCTGTTTTTT
TRBV7-2	TRBJ2-1	.	.	CASGGRLSSYNEQFF	TGTGCCAGCGGAGGACGCTTAAGCTCCTACAATGAGCAGTTCTTC
TRBV4-2	TRBJ1-5	TRBD1	.	CASSQGQGNQPQHF	TGTGCCAGCAGCCAGGGACAGGGGAATCAGCCCCAGCATTTT
TRBV5-6	TRBJ1-4	.	.	CASSLSGRQNEKLFF	TGTGCCAGCAGCTTATCGGGACGGCAAAATGAAAAACTGTTTTTT
TRBV11-2	TRBJ2-3	.	.	CASSSPGESTDTQYF	TGTGCCAGCAGCTCACCAGGGGAAAGCACAGATACGCAGTATTTT
TRBV6-9	TRBJ1-6	.	.	CASSWTRGGSPLHF	TGTGCCAGCAGCTGGACCAGAGGGGGTTCACCCCTCCACTTT
TRBV12-5	TRBJ1-2	.	once	CASGWGAQGYTF	TGTGCTAGTGGCTGGGGGGCCCAGGGCTACACCTTC
TRBV7-2	TRBJ2-5	.	few	CASSLKLARDTQYF	TGTGCCAGCAGCTTAAAACTAGCTAGGGACACCCAGTACTTC
TRBV5-1	TRBJ2-2	.	.	CASSLASGYTGELFF	TGCGCCAGCAGCTTGGCGTCCGGGTACACCGGGGAGCTGTTTTTT
TRBV7-6	TRBJ1-1	.	.	CASSFRTGSATEAFF	TGTGCCAGCAGCTTCCGAACAGGGAGTGCCACTGAAGCTTTCTTT
TRBV5-4	TRBJ1-2	TRBD1	.	CASSLRTGGLYGYTF	TGTGCCAGCAGCTTAAGGACAGGGGGTCTCTATGGCTACACCTTC
TRBV18	TRBJ2-3	.	.	CASSPYNGGGTDTQYF	TGTGCCAGCTCCCCTTACAACGGAGGGGGCACAGATACGCAGTATTTT
TRBV9	TRBJ1-5	.	once	CASSVSAGNQPQHF	TGTGCCAGCAGCGTTTCTGCGGGAAATCAGCCCCAGCATTTT
TRBV18	TRBJ1-6	.	few	CASSPNRSSPLHF	TGTGCCAGCTCACCAAACCGTAGTTCACCCCTCCACTTT
TRBV5-5	TRBJ1-2	.	.	CASSPRAGSGGYTF	TGTGCCAGCAGCCCCCGAGCCGGATCGGGTGGCTACACCTTC
TRBV19	TRBJ2-2	.	.	CASTNVGGAGGELFF	TGTGCCAGTACCAACGTTGGGGGGGCCGGCGGGGAGCTGTTTTTT
TRBV11-3	TRBJ1-1	.	.	CASSLRTGRYTEAFF	TGTGCCAGCAGCCTTAGGACGGGGCGGTACACTGAAGCTTTCTTT
TRBV28	TRBJ2-3	.	.	CASSGVTDTQYF	TGTGCCAGCAGTGGGGTCACAGATACGCAGTATTTT
TRBV30	TRBJ1-1	.	few	CAWSVGSTEAFF	TGTGCCTGGAGTGTTGGTAGCACTGAAGCTTTCTTT
TRBV6-9	TRBJ2-3	.	.	CASRSTDTQYF	TGTGCCAGCAGAAGCACAGATACGCAGTATTTT
TRBV10-3	TRBJ2-3	TRBD1	.	CAIREQGVITDTQYF	TGTGCCATCAGGGAACAGGGGGTGATCACAGATACGCAGTATTTT
TRBV14	TRBJ1-2	.	.	CASRDPGSSENYGYTF	TGTGCCAGCAGGGACCCTGGATCTTCAGAGAACTATGGCTACACCTTC
TRBV5-4	TRBJ1-3	.	.	CASSDGLISGNTIYF	TGTGCCAGCAGCGATGGACTCATCTCTGGAAACACCATATATTTT
TRBV5-1	TRBJ2-5	.	.	CASSLGGEGETQYF	TGCGCCAGCAGCTTGGGGGGAGAGGGGGAGACCCAGTACTTC
TRBV7-2	TRBJ2-1	TRBD1	.	CASRSNRGRNEQFF	TGTGCCAGCAGATCCAACAGGGGGCGGAATGAGCAGTTCTTC
TRBV7-9	TRBJ2-5	.	.	CASSLGGAGETQYF	TGTGCCAGCAGCTTAGGCGGTGCCGGAGAGACCCAGTACTTC
TRBV5-1	TRBJ2-1	.	.	CASYREYNEQFF	TGCGCCAGTTACAGGGAGTACAATGAGCAGTTCTTC